The 27 T cell receptor beta chains listed next were all sequenced from one sample in a study of CD8+CD57+ T cells in acquired aplastic anemia. Using genomic DNA as the template, TCR beta VDJ and CDR3 profiling was carried out. Via MiXCR, TCRdb re-called the reads, giving one row per CDR3 protein. The sample includes fewer than 85,000 distinct CDR3 sequences, about three quarters seen only once; the top ten take 70% to 90%. Those patients picked for sequencing had displayed CD8+CD57+ cell expansion on flow cytometry. Specimen: sorted CD4+, CD8+, or CD8+CD57+ T cells (not recorded which) from PBMCs. These receptors were taken from a human donor with aplastic anemia.

This CDR3 reads CAVTSGQNTEAFF. The CDR3 DNA sequence: TGTGCCGTGACTTCGGGACAGAACACTGAAGCTTTCTTT. This chain uses TRBV10-3 with TRBJ1-1; a weak D match, TRBD1 (6 bases). CDR1 ENHRY and CDR2 SYGVKD come from the germline V gene. V was pared by 11 bases and J by 1 base, with 14 bases between. The CDR3 has 13 amino acids.

A few counts support this clonotype. This rearrangement joins TRBV24-1 to TRBJ1-4, with D possibly being TRBD1 (6 bases). The CDR3 is made up of 15 amino acids. Germline-derived CDR1 and CDR2 are KGHDR and SFDVKD. V was shortened by 4 bases and J by 7 bases, with 15 bases between the two germline ends. CDR3 coding DNA: TGTGCCACCAGTGACGGTTGGGGGCGCGGTGAAAAACTGTTTTTT. Translation gives CATSDGWGRGEKLFF.

This clonotype was detected once. This chain uses TRBV2 with TRBJ2-5; TRBD1 is a possible D gene (6 bases). The germline gives CDR1 SNHLY, CDR2 FYNNEI. The length of the CDR3 is 12 residues. The V end was cut by 9 bases, the J end by 1 base, with 9 bases between. Here the CDR3 reads CARTGRQETQYF. The CDR3 bases are TGTGCCAGGACAGGACGCCAAGAGACCCAGTACTTC.

This chain uses TRBV19 with TRBJ1-1; TRBD1 is a possible D gene (5 bases). This CDR3 region has 14 residues. With 7 bases removed from V and 0 bases from J, the gap between germline ends came to 12 bases. Germline CDR1 reads LNHDA; CDR2 reads SQIVND (reference sequence). This CDR3 reads CASMGTPMNTEAFF. In DNA form, the CDR3 reads TGTGCCAGTATGGGGACCCCAATGAACACTGAAGCTTTCTTT. Together with reference TRBV19 and TRBJ1-1, the CDR3 gives the full variable domain: DGGITQSPKYLFRKEGQNVTLSCEQNLNHDAMYWYRQDPGQGLRLIYYSQIVNDFQKGDIAEGYSVSREKKESFPLTVTSAQKNPTAFYLCASMGTPMNTEAFFGQGTRLTVV.

The rearrangement uses TRBV7-3 and TRBJ2-5, with 8 bases fitting TRBD1. The CDR3 runs to 14 residues. V lost 2 bases to trimming and J lost 4 bases; unmatched junction nucleotides: 3. Germline lookup yields CDR1 SGHTA and CDR2 FQGTGA. CDR3 DNA sequence: TGTGCCAGCAGCTTACAGGGGGCAGGAGAGACCCAGTACTTC. Its protein product is CASSLQGAGETQYF.

J is TRBJ2-1 and V is TRBV10-3; 7 positions agree with TRBD2. Germline lookup yields CDR1 ENHRY and CDR2 SYGVKD. J was trimmed by 8 bases and V by 0 bases; bases with no gene match: 4. The CDR3 loop spans 14 amino acids. This CDR3 reads CAISESIAGDEQFF. DNA of the CDR3: TGTGCCATCAGTGAGTCGATAGCGGGCGATGAGCAGTTCTTC.

The rearrangement uses TRBV2 and TRBJ2-7, with TRBD1 matching over 9 bases. CDR3 length equals 14 residues. The trim removed 10 bases at V and 2 bases at J, leaving 9 bases unmatched. Germline V gene data show CDR1 as SNHLY and CDR2 as FYNNEI. The CDR3 DNA reads as TGTGCCACCACACTGGGACAGGGCACCTACGAGCAGTACTTC. Its translation is CATTLGQGTYEQYF.

The chain carries TRBV24-1 and TRBJ2-5; D not certain. Germline V gene sequence: CDR1 KGHDR, CDR2 SFDVKD. The CDR3 sequence is 13 residues long. V lost 4 bases and J 0 bases, leaving 5 bases between the germline ends. CDR3 DNA: TGTGCCACCAGTGACCCGTACCAAGAGACCCAGTACTTC. Translating it yields CATSDPYQETQYF.

This clonotype was recorded a few times. This CDR3 is CSVEGTGRYEQYF. In DNA form, the CDR3 reads TGCAGCGTTGAAGGGACAGGGCGGTACGAGCAGTACTTC. The chain combines TRBV29-1 with TRBJ2-7; 8 bases are a match to TRBD1. Germline V gives CDR1 SQVTM, CDR2 ANQGSEA. V lost 1 base and J lost 4; bases outside the gene matches: 3. CDR3 size: 13 residues.

As regards this clonotype: A much larger clone differs by one base, so this may be a read error. V is TRBV6-5 and J is TRBJ1-1; tentative D call: TRBD1 (5 bases). The V end was cut by 0 bases, the J end by 7 bases, with 15 bases between. The CDR3 runs 15 residues. The germline V gene encodes CDR1 MNHEY and CDR2 SVGAGI. CDR3 sequence: CASSYSTRAPIEAFF. CDR3 nucleotide sequence: TGTGCCAGCAGTTACTCGACCAGGGCTCCCATTGAAGCTTTCTTT.

J is TRBJ2-5 and V is TRBV7-9; the D is unclear. CDR1 and CDR2 (germline): SEHNR, FQNEAQ (reference sequence). Trimming pared 1 base from V and 3 bases from J, leaving 12 bases between. The CDR3 is 15 amino acids. The CDR3 here is CASSLGASLEETQYF. In DNA form, the CDR3 reads TGTGCCAGCAGCTTAGGCGCCAGTCTCGAAGAGACCCAGTACTTC.

The chain has TRBV7-2 and TRBJ2-7; no firm D call. V lost 2 bases, J lost 5 bases, and 16 bases lay in between. The CDR3 is 15 residues long. Germline CDR1 is SGHTA and CDR2 is FQGNSA. The CDR3: CASSLTRTRVHEQYF. CDR3 in DNA: TGTGCCAGCAGCTTAACCCGGACGAGAGTCCACGAGCAGTACTTC.

The chain is built from TRBV20-1 and TRBJ2-7, with D unresolved. This CDR3 has 12 residues. V was pared by 2 bases and J by 6 bases, with 11 bases between. Germline loops: CDR1 DFQATT, CDR2 SNEGSKA (reference sequence). The CDR3 protein is CSARSILSEQYF. For the CDR3, the DNA is TGCAGTGCTAGAAGCATTCTATCCGAGCAGTACTTC.

The rearrangement uses TRBV10-2 and TRBJ1-1; D call uncertain. Germline CDR1 WSHSY, CDR2 SAAADI. Trimming took off 3 bases at V and 0 bases at J, with 2 bases between the two ends. The CDR3 covers 12 residues. The CDR3 region is CASSELNTEAFF. CDR3 nucleotides: TGCGCCAGCAGTGAATTGAACACTGAAGCTTTCTTT.

The chain carries TRBV24-1 and TRBJ2-5; D remains unclear. Trimming stripped 3 bases from V and 7 bases from J, with 11 bases between. Germline V gives CDR1 KGHDR, CDR2 SFDVKD. The CDR3 extends over 13 amino acids. This chain's CDR3 is CATSDPSLGTQYF. DNA of the CDR3: TGTGCCACCAGTGATCCCTCCCTCGGGACCCAGTACTTC.

The rearrangement links TRBV7-3 to TRBJ2-3, with 10 bases lining up with TRBD1. The junction had 7 bases not matched to a gene; V was cut back by 2 bases and J by 2 bases. CDR1 and CDR2 from the germline V gene are SGHTA and FQGTGA. This CDR3 comprises 17 residues. The CDR3 sequence: CASSLHRDRGLTDTQYF. Written as DNA, the CDR3 is TGTGCCAGCAGCTTACACCGGGACAGGGGACTCACAGATACGCAGTATTTT.

The genes are TRBV2 and TRBJ2-1; 12 positions match TRBD2. Looked up from germline, CDR1 is SNHLY and CDR2 is FYNNEI. After removal of 6 bases from V and 5 bases from J, the junction contained 8 bases not matched to a gene. The CDR3 has 16 amino acids. The CDR3 bases are TGTGCCAGCAGGCCTCTAGCGGGGGGGCCCGACAATGAGCAGTTCTTC. This encodes CASRPLAGGPDNEQFF. Full variable domain (missing parts from reference TRBV2 and TRBJ2-1): EPEVTQTPSHQVTQMGQEVILRCVPISNHLYFYWYRQILGQKVEFLVSFYNNEISEKSEIFDDQFSVERPDGSNFTLKIRSTKLEDSAMYFCASRPLAGGPDNEQFFGPGTRLTVL.

Here the CDR3 reads CASSPRAGISEQYF. Written as DNA, the CDR3 is TGTGCCAGTAGTCCTAGGGCAGGGATCTCCGAGCAGTACTTC. V is TRBV19 and J is TRBJ2-7; possibly TRBD1 for D (5 bases). V dropped 5 bases and J dropped 6 bases, with 17 bases sitting between them. Germline V gene data show CDR1 as LNHDA and CDR2 as SQIVND (reference sequence). The CDR3 sequence is 14 residues long.

The chain has TRBV9 and TRBJ1-6; D unresolved. V gave up 3 bases and J gave up 4 bases, with 2 bases separating them. CDR1 is SGDLS and CDR2 is YYNGEE in the germline V gene. The length of the CDR3 is 12 residues. The CDR3 loop reads CASSGYNSPLHF. DNA for the CDR3: TGTGCCAGCAGCGGGTATAATTCACCCCTCCACTTT.

This sequence joins TRBV10-3 and TRBJ1-6; D uncertain. Looked up from germline, CDR1 is ENHRY and CDR2 is SYGVKD. Trimming removed 0 bases from V and 10 bases from J, with 19 bases in between. The CDR3 consists of 17 residues. This chain's CDR3 is CAISESSDSLYSSPLHF. DNA for the CDR3: TGTGCCATCAGTGAGTCGAGTGATAGTCTCTATTCCTCACCCCTCCACTTT.

This chain uses TRBV2 with TRBJ2-2, with 7 bases that match TRBD1. Germline CDR1 and CDR2: SNHLY and FYNNEI. This CDR3 has 14 amino acids. Trimming took 5 bases from V and 4 from J; bases not matched to a gene: 4. The CDR3 loop reads CASSIDRATGELFF. The CDR3, as DNA: TGTGCCAGCAGTATCGACAGGGCCACCGGGGAGCTGTTTTTT.

For the CDR3, the DNA is TGCGCCAGCAGTGAGTCTGGGGTCCAAGGGACTGAAGCTTTCTTT. This translates into CASSESGVQGTEAFF. The chain joins TRBV10-1 to TRBJ1-1; no clear D gene. Trimming pared 0 bases from V and 5 bases from J, leaving 13 bases between. Germline V lookup: CDR1 WNHNN, CDR2 SYGVQD (reference sequence). The CDR3 loop spans 15 amino acids.

The CDR3 protein is CASSQGGGELFF. The CDR3 nucleotides are TGTGCCAGCAGCCAAGGGGGCGGGGAGCTGTTTTTT. This sequence joins TRBV7-9 and TRBJ2-2, with TRBD1 as a possible D gene (6 bases). With 5 bases removed from V and 7 bases from J, the gap between germline ends came to 8 bases. Germline V gene lookup returns CDR1 SEHNR and CDR2 FQNEAQ (reference sequence). The CDR3 contains 12 residues.

V gene TRBV24-1 combines with J gene TRBJ2-5; the match to TRBD1 covers 9 bases. After removal of 9 bases from V and 5 bases from J, the junction contained 0 bases not matched to a gene. In germline, CDR1 is KGHDR, CDR2 SFDVKD. The CDR3 sequence is 11 residues long. This CDR3 reads CATGQGETQYF. The CDR3, as DNA: TGTGCCACCGGACAGGGGGAGACCCAGTACTTC.

This clonotype was observed a handful of times. The rearrangement links TRBV7-6 to TRBJ2-7, with D tentatively TRBD1 or TRBD2 (6 bases each). The CDR3 is 12 residues long. Germline CDR1 is SGHVS and CDR2 is FNYEAQ. V was trimmed by 5 bases and J by 6 bases, leaving 11 bases between them. CDR3 coding DNA: TGTGCCAGCAGCCTTACGGGGGCCGAGCAGTACTTC. Its protein product is CASSLTGAEQYF. Full variable domain (rest looked up from reference TRBV7-6 and TRBJ2-7): GAGVSQSPRYKVTKRGQDVALRCDPISGHVSLYWYRQALGQGPEFLTYFNYEAQQDKSGLPNDRFSAERPEGSISTLTIQRTEQRDSAMYRCASSLTGAEQYFGPGTRLTVT.

The chain couples TRBV20-1 to TRBJ2-5, with TRBD1 matching over 8 bases. The CDR3 contains 13 residues. The germline CDR1 and CDR2 sequences are DFQATT and SNEGSKA (reference sequence). The junction had 8 bases not matched to a gene; V was cut back by 6 bases and J by 5 bases. Written as DNA, the CDR3 is TGCAGTGCAGCCCGGACAGGGTTGGAGACCCAGTACTTC. Translated, it gives CSAARTGLETQYF.

The chain links TRBV5-1 to TRBJ2-7, with 8 nucleotides matching TRBD2. In germline, CDR1 is SGHRS, CDR2 YFSETQ. CDR3 length equals 16 residues. J gave up 4 bases and V 0 bases, and 9 bases lay outside the gene matches. CDR3 protein: CASSLGHGLAMYEQYF. In nucleotides, the CDR3 is TGCGCCAGCAGCTTGGGTCATGGACTAGCAATGTACGAGCAGTACTTC.